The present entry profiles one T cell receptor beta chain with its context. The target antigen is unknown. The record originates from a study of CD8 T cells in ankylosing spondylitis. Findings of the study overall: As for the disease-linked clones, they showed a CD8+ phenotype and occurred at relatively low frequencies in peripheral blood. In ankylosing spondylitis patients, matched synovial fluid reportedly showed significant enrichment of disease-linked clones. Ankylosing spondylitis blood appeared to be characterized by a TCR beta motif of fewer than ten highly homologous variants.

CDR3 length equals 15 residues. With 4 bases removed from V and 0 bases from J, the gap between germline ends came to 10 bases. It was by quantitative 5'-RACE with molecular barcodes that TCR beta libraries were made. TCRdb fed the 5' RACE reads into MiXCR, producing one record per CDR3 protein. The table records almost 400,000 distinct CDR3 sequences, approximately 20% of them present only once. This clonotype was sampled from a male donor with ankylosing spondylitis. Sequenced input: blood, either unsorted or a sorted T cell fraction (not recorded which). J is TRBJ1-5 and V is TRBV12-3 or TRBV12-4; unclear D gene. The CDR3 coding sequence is TGTGCCAGCAGTTCAAACTGGTATAGCAATCAGCCCCAGCATTTT. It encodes CASSSNWYSNQPQHF.